Described below is a single T cell receptor beta chain sequence and its context. Study processing details: Amplified reference gene primers provided the basis for estimating nucleated cell counts. Sequenced by immunoSEQ multiplex PCR; TCRdb stores in-frame clones only, minus some. For V, J and clone size, that table is used; D and trimming come from the DNA. The repertoire consists of 250,000 to 350,000 clones, with approximately 85% occurring once and the leading ten covering 0.87%. The length of the CDR3 is 15 residues. Per germline, CDR1 LGHDT and CDR2 YNNKEL (reference sequence). After removal of 4 bases from V and 9 bases from J, the junction contained 5 bases not matched to a gene. The data originate from a study of blood T cell repertoires in COVID-19. At the level of the study: The United States, Italy and Spain provided the acute and convalescent COVID-19 samples. PBMCs, B-cell-depleted T cells, or T cells were the source of the cDNA or gDNA that made up the material.

Sequencing used peripheral blood. The TCR comes from a human donor with COVID-19, enrolled during active disease. The donor label of this sample is uncertain. The V and J genes are TRBV3-1 (or the pseudogene TRBV3-2) and TRBJ2-1, with TRBD2 matching over 14 bases. In nucleotides, the CDR3 is TGTGCCAGCAGCCCGGGACTAGCGGGAGTATGTGAGCAGTTCTTC. Amino acids: CASSPGLAGVCEQFF.